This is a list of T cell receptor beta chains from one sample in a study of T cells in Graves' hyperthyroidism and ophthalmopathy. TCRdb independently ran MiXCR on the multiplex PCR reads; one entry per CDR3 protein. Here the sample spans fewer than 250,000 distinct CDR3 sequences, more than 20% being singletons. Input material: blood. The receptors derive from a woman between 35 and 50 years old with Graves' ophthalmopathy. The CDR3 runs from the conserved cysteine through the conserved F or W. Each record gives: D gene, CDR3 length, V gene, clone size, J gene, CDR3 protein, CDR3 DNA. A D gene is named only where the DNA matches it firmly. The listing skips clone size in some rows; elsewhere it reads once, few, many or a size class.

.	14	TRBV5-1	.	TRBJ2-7	CASSLVGPVDEQYF	TGCGCCAGCAGCTTGGTTGGACCCGTGGACGAGCAGTACTTC
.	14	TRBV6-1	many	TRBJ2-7	CASSVPQGVDEQYF	TGTGCCAGCAGTGTCCCACAGGGTGTCGACGAGCAGTACTTC
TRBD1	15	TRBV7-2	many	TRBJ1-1	CASSFVTGVKAEAFF	TGTGCCAGCAGCTTCGTTACAGGGGTTAAGGCTGAAGCTTTCTTT
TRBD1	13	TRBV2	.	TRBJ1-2	CASRVTGDEGYTF	TGTGCCAGCAGGGTAACAGGGGACGAGGGCTACACCTTC
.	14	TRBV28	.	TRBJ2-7	CASSLGGAAYEQDF	TGTGCCAGCAGCTTAGGTGGGGCCGCTTACGAGCAGGACTTC
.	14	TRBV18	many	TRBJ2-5	CASSPYGGQETQYF	TGTGCCAGCTCACCATACGGGGGCCAAGAGACCCAGTACTTC
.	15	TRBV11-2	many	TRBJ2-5	CASSSDSRWQETQYF	TGTGCCAGCAGTTCCGACTCGCGTTGGCAAGAGACCCAGTACTTC
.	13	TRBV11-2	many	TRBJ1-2	CASSLGGRDSYTF	TGTGCCAGCAGCTTAGGGGGCAGGGACAGCTACACCTTC
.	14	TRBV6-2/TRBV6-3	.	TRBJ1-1	CASSYDSKGTEAFF	TGTGCCAGCAGTTACGACAGTAAAGGGACTGAAGCTTTCTTT
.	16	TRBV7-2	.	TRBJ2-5	CASSLLGGGAQETQYF	TGTGCCAGCAGCTTATTAGGAGGGGGGGCACAAGAGACCCAGTACTTC
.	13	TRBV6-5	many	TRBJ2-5	CATLGVTQETQYF	TGTGCCACCCTCGGCGTGACCCAAGAGACCCAGTACTTC
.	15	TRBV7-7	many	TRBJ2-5	CASSFLRSPGETQYF	TGTGCTAGCAGCTTTCTGAGGTCCCCAGGGGAGACCCAGTACTTC
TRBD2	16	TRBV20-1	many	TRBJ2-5	CSARGLAGLPQETQYF	TGCAGTGCTAGGGGACTAGCGGGACTCCCCCAAGAGACCCAGTACTTC
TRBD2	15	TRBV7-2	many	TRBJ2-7	CASSARLAGAAEQYF	TGTGCCAGCAGCGCCCGACTAGCGGGAGCCGCCGAGCAGTACTTC
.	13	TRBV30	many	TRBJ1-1	CAWRDSLNTEAFF	TGTGCCTGGAGGGATAGTTTGAACACTGAAGCTTTCTTT
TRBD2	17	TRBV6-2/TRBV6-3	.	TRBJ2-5	CASSPSGRVYSGETQYF	TGTGCCAGCAGTCCTTCCGGGAGGGTGTATTCGGGAGAGACCCAGTACTTC